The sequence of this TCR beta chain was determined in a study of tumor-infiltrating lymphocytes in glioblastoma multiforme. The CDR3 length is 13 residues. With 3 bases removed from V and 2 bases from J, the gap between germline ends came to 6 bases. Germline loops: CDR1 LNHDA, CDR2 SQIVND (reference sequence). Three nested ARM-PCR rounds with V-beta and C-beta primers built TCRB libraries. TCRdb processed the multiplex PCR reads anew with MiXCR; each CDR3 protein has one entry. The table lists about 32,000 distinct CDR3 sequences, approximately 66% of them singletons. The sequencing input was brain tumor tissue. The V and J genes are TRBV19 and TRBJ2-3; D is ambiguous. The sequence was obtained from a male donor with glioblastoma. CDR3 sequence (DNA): TGTGCCAGTAGTATCCTAGTCACAGATACGCAGTATTTT. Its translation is CASSILVTDTQYF.